These T cell receptor beta chains were read from a single sample in a study of blood T cell repertoires in COVID-19. Produced via immunoSEQ multiplex PCR; TCRdb's table is partial and in-frame only. The sample lists 130,000 to 150,000 clones; 80% were seen once. Sequenced: peripheral blood. The receptor set was obtained from a man aged 55-75 years with active or convalescent COVID-19. Both conserved end residues are part of each CDR3. The order of the fields is V gene, D gene, clone size, J gene, CDR3 DNA, CDR3 protein. The D gene is left open where the match is weak. Rows give clone size only sometimes, using once, few, many, or a class for an expanded clone.

TRBV11-2,NA,NA,TRBJ1-1,TGTGCCAGCAGCTCCCCGGAAAGGGGTGGGCGAGACACTGAAGCTTTCTTT,CASSSPERGGRDTEAFF
TRBV4-3,TRBD1,NA,TRBJ2-2,TGCGCCAGCAGCCAAGATGGGACAGGGGAGCCCGGGGAGCTGTTTTTT,CASSQDGTGEPGELFF
TRBV3-1/TRBV3-2,NA,NA,TRBJ1-2,TGTGCCAGCAGCCAAGCGGGGAACGGCTACACCTTC,CASSQAGNGYTF
TRBV18,NA,once,TRBJ2-2,TGTGCCAGCTCACCCGCGTACGCGAACACCGGGGAGCTGTTTTTT,CASSPAYANTGELFF
TRBV9,NA,NA,TRBJ2-3,TGTGCCAGCAGCGTAGACCGCGTCACAGATACGCAGTATTTT,CASSVDRVTDTQYF
TRBV30,NA,NA,TRBJ2-5,TGTGCCTGGAGTGGGTTCAGGGGAGAGACCCAGTACTTC,CAWSGFRGETQYF
TRBV4-1,NA,NA,TRBJ1-2,TGCGCCAGCAGCCAAGATTCAGGGGCCATCTATGGCTACACCTTC,CASSQDSGAIYGYTF
TRBV6-2/TRBV6-3,NA,NA,TRBJ1-1,TGTGCCAGCAGTTATCCGCGGGGGGCGCCTCTGAACACTGAAGCTTTCTTT,CASSYPRGAPLNTEAFF
TRBV6-2/TRBV6-3,TRBD1,NA,TRBJ1-5,TGTGCCAGCAGTTACGAGGGACAGGGGTATAGCAATCAGCCCCAGCATTTT,CASSYEGQGYSNQPQHF
TRBV6-5,NA,NA,TRBJ2-4,TGTGCCAGCAGATCGGGGAACATTCAGTACTTC,CASRSGNIQYF
TRBV12-5,TRBD1,NA,TRBJ2-1,TGTGCTAGTGGTTTAGGGACAGGGTTCTTGAGCTCCTACAATGAGCAGTTCTTC,CASGLGTGFLSSYNEQFF
TRBV2,NA,few,TRBJ2-3,TGTGCCAGCAGACCACCGGACTACACAGATACGCAGTATTTT,CASRPPDYTDTQYF
TRBV11-2,NA,few,TRBJ2-7,TGTGCCAGCAGCTTAGTCGGGATCTCCTACGAGCAGTACTTC,CASSLVGISYEQYF
TRBV28,TRBD1,NA,TRBJ1-1,TGTGCCAGCAGTTTACCCTTGGATGTTCCGGGACAGGGTCTTACTGAAGCTTTCTTT,CASSLPLDVPGQGLTEAFF
TRBV5-6,NA,few,TRBJ2-7,TGTGCCAGCAGCGACAAAGGACGGGACTTCCCCTACGAGCAGTACTTC,CASSDKGRDFPYEQYF
TRBV6-2/TRBV6-3,TRBD2,many,TRBJ2-6,TGTGCCAGCAGTTCCAGCGGGAGCTCTGGGGCCAACGTCCTGACTTTC,CASSSSGSSGANVLTF
TRBV12-2,NA,NA,TRBJ1-4,TGTGCAAGTCGCTTTCGACAGGATAATGAAAAACTGTTTTTT,CASRFRQDNEKLFF
TRBV21-1,NA,NA,TRBJ2-7,TGTGCCAGCAGCCCTCCCTCTCGGGAGCAGTACTTC,CASSPPSREQYF
TRBV5-4,TRBD1,NA,TRBJ1-2,TGTGCCAGCAGCTTGGCCGGGACAGCCCCTAACTATGGCTACACCTTC,CASSLAGTAPNYGYTF
TRBV19,TRBD2,NA,TRBJ2-1,TGTGCCAGTAGTACCCTCGAGGGACTAGCGGGAGGGAAAGCCTACAATGAGCAGTTCTTC,CASSTLEGLAGGKAYNEQFF
TRBV29-1,TRBD1,few,TRBJ1-2,TGCAGCGTTGACCGCACCGGGACAGGCTATGGCTACACCTTC,CSVDRTGTGYGYTF
TRBV6-6,TRBD1,NA,TRBJ1-2,TGTGCCAGCCGCTCGGGACAGTCCTATAACTATGGCTACACCTTC,CASRSGQSYNYGYTF
TRBV11-2,NA,NA,TRBJ2-3,TGTGCCAGCAGCTCCGGACTAGAGGGGGGGGGCACAGATACGCAGTATTTT,CASSSGLEGGGTDTQYF
TRBV5-1,TRBD1,NA,TRBJ2-1,TGCGCCAGCAGCTCCGATGGACAGGCCGCCAAGTTCTTC,CASSSDGQAAKFF
TRBV11-1,TRBD2,few,TRBJ2-7,TGTGCCAGCAGCTTCGGGACTAGTTTTTACGAGCAGTACTTC,CASSFGTSFYEQYF
TRBV7-9,TRBD1,NA,TRBJ2-7,TGTGCCAGCAGCTCGTCCTCGACAGGGGGTTGGGGGGCCTACGAGCAGTACTTC,CASSSSSTGGWGAYEQYF
TRBV7-6,TRBD2,NA,TRBJ2-7,TGTGCCAGCAGCTTAGAGGCTAGCGGGAGCTCCTACGAGCAGTACTTC,CASSLEASGSSYEQYF
TRBV4-1,NA,NA,TRBJ2-7,TGCGCCAGCAGCCAGGAGGGTAGCTTCCACGAGCAGTACTTC,CASSQEGSFHEQYF
TRBV5-1,NA,NA,TRBJ2-7,TGCGCCAGCAGCATCTCAGGGGTTACCTACGAGCAGTACTTC,CASSISGVTYEQYF
TRBV30,NA,NA,TRBJ1-6,TGTGCCTGGAGCTTGCAGGGTAATTCACCCCTCCACTTT,CAWSLQGNSPLHF
TRBV6-4,TRBD2,NA,TRBJ2-1,TGTGCCAGCAGTGCGGGACTAGCGGGATATGAGCAGTTCTTC,CASSAGLAGYEQFF
TRBV28,TRBD2,once,TRBJ2-7,TGTGCCAGCAGTTTAACGAGCGGGAGTTACTCCTACGAGCAGTACTTC,CASSLTSGSYSYEQYF
TRBV28,NA,NA,TRBJ2-7,TGTGCCAGCAGTTTATCAGGGGACAACTACGAGCAGTACTTC,CASSLSGDNYEQYF
TRBV7-2,TRBD1,NA,TRBJ2-3,TGTGCCAGCAGCCCAGGGACAGGGTATGGCACAGATACGCAGTATTTT,CASSPGTGYGTDTQYF
TRBV7-9,NA,large,TRBJ2-7,TGTGCCAGCAGCTTAGTGGGCCTGTCCCCTAACTACGAGCAGTACTTC,CASSLVGLSPNYEQYF
TRBV7-3,TRBD2,NA,TRBJ2-2,TGTGCCAGCAGCTTAAAACTAGCGGGCGGGGAGCTGTTTTTT,CASSLKLAGGELFF
TRBV5-1,TRBD2,NA,TRBJ2-1,TGCGCCAGCAGCCCCCGCATAGCGGGAAGTAGCTTCGAGCAGTTCTTC,CASSPRIAGSSFEQFF
TRBV19,TRBD2,NA,TRBJ2-2,TGTGCCAGTAATCTTCCTAGCGGGAGGCCGCACACCGGGGAGCTGTTTTTT,CASNLPSGRPHTGELFF
TRBV5-1,NA,NA,TRBJ1-3,TGCGCCAGCAGCTTACAGGGCGACTCTGGAAACACCATATATTTT,CASSLQGDSGNTIYF
TRBV3-1/TRBV3-2,TRBD1,NA,TRBJ1-2,TGTGCCAGCAGCCATCCAGCCCCCCAGAGGGGGCACCACTATGGCTACACCTTC,CASSHPAPQRGHHYGYTF
TRBV24-1,NA,many,TRBJ2-1,TGTGCCACCAGTACAGGGCCTGAGCAGTTCTTC,CATSTGPEQFF
TRBV30,TRBD1,many,TRBJ2-7,TGTGCCTGGAGCAGGGGGCAATACGAGCAGTACTTC,CAWSRGQYEQYF
TRBV5-1,NA,NA,TRBJ1-1,TGCGCCAGTACCGACGGGGGGCGAACTGAAGCTTTCTTT,CASTDGGRTEAFF